This T cell receptor (beta chain) was recovered during a study of beta chain features in type 1 diabetes. Losses at the gene ends were 4 bases for V and 8 bases for J; bases not matched to a gene: 6. The CDR3 loop spans 13 amino acids. Germline lookup yields CDR1 SGHRS and CDR2 YFSETQ. Expressed TCRB transcripts were sequenced after all isolated RNA was converted to cDNA. TCRdb's copy holds only in-frame clones and misses some; the assay was immunoSEQ multiplex PCR. The sample yields 250,000 or so clones, approximately 15% seen once. Study-wide points: Shortening that was moderate but significant affected the TCRB CDR3s of Type 1 diabetes patients in all four CD4+ subsets.

This clone occurred a few times. Its target is not known. In the same sample, other DNA sequences code for this CDR3. This chain connects TRBV5-1 to TRBJ1-1; 9 nucleotides line up with TRBD1. The TCR originated in a man between 25 and 39 years old with type 1 diabetes. Material: naive CD4+ T cells from blood. The DNA for the CDR3 is TGCGCCAGCAGCCCGGGACAGGGTACCGAAGCTTTCTTT. Translated, it gives CASSPGQGTEAFF.